One TCR beta chain is described in this entry. Germline V CDR1 and CDR2: KGHSH, LQKENI. The CDR3 spans 15 residues. V lost 2 bases to trimming and J lost 0 bases, with 8 bases between them. This entry is derived from a study of shared T cell receptors in the human thymus. Clones were sequenced by immunoSEQ multiplex PCR, and TCRdb holds only the in-frame ones, with some missing. Among 540,000 or so clones listed, 78% were seen once. The same specimen was also included in a second study, on human thymus T cells. This second study says: Resections removed during corrective heart surgery provided the thymus tissue used.

The chain combines TRBV18 with TRBJ2-1; D perhaps matches TRBD2 (6 bases). Sequenced input: thymocytes. The TCR sequence derives from a boy younger than two with a congenital heart defect. In DNA, the CDR3 is TGTGCCAGCTCACCATCTAGCGACTCCTACAATGAGCAGTTCTTC. Translating it yields CASSPSSDSYNEQFF.